Described below is a single TCR beta chain sequence and its context. This entry is derived from a study of T cell responses to AZD1222 COVID-19 vaccine. Some clones are missing from TCRdb's copy, which holds only in-frame ones; the method was immunoSEQ multiplex PCR. The sample includes about 120,000 clones, roughly 90% of them seen just once. The CDR3 runs to 15 residues. Germline V CDR1 and CDR2: MNHNY, SVGAGI (reference sequence). V shed 0 bases and J shed 5 bases, with 10 bases lying between them. This chain joins TRBV6-6 and TRBJ2-2; D unclear. This receptor was obtained from an adult in good health. The sequencing here drew on peripheral blood, taken on day 0 of AZD1222 vaccination. CDR3 residues: CASSYSISATGELFF. DNA for the CDR3: TGTGCCAGCAGTTACTCGATATCGGCTACCGGGGAGCTGTTTTTT.